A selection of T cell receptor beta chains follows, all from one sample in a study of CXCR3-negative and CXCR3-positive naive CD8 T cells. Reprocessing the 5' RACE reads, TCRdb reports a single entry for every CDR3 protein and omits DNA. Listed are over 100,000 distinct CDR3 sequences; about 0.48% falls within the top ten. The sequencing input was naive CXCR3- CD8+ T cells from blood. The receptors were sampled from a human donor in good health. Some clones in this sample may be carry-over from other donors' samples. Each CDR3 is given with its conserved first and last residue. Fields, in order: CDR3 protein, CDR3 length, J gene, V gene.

cdr3_aa: CASSSPLAGAYNEQFF
cdr3_length: 16
j_call: TRBJ2-1
v_call: TRBV12-3/TRBV12-4

cdr3_aa: CASSPGPRVGTEAFF
cdr3_length: 15
j_call: TRBJ1-1
v_call: TRBV7-9

cdr3_aa: CASSLPGQGAGNTIYF
cdr3_length: 16
j_call: TRBJ1-3
v_call: TRBV7-9

cdr3_aa: CASSGRAGEMYEQFF
cdr3_length: 15
j_call: TRBJ2-1
v_call: TRBV6-4

cdr3_aa: CASSPWTSGSADTQYF
cdr3_length: 16
j_call: TRBJ2-3
v_call: TRBV7-6

cdr3_aa: CASSHGDQETQYF
cdr3_length: 13
j_call: TRBJ2-5
v_call: TRBV6-5

cdr3_aa: CSVEDLGAGRGTDTQYF
cdr3_length: 17
j_call: TRBJ2-3
v_call: TRBV29-1

cdr3_aa: CASSFWENTGELFF
cdr3_length: 14
j_call: TRBJ2-2
v_call: TRBV12-3/TRBV12-4

cdr3_aa: CATSDRNEQFF
cdr3_length: 11
j_call: TRBJ2-1
v_call: TRBV24-1

cdr3_aa: CSVEDTSGSSGELFF
cdr3_length: 15
j_call: TRBJ2-2
v_call: TRBV29-1

cdr3_aa: CSAPYPGSTEAFF
cdr3_length: 13
j_call: TRBJ1-1
v_call: TRBV20-1

cdr3_aa: CASSVGSLRTDTQYF
cdr3_length: 15
j_call: TRBJ2-3
v_call: TRBV9

cdr3_aa: CSVEGPGQIYNEQFF
cdr3_length: 15
j_call: TRBJ2-1
v_call: TRBV29-1

cdr3_aa: CASYGAGRSYEQYF
cdr3_length: 14
j_call: TRBJ2-7
v_call: TRBV28

cdr3_aa: CSALQGFVSRGANVLTF
cdr3_length: 17
j_call: TRBJ2-6
v_call: TRBV20-1

cdr3_aa: CASSLVPATNTEAFF
cdr3_length: 15
j_call: TRBJ1-1
v_call: TRBV7-9

cdr3_aa: CASGSSSGGPNNEQFF
cdr3_length: 16
j_call: TRBJ2-1
v_call: TRBV12-3/TRBV12-4

cdr3_aa: CASSPGTPYNEQFF
cdr3_length: 14
j_call: TRBJ2-1
v_call: TRBV6-5

cdr3_aa: CASSVTDALYEQYF
cdr3_length: 14
j_call: TRBJ2-7
v_call: TRBV9

cdr3_aa: CAISEPDRGPSTEAFF
cdr3_length: 16
j_call: TRBJ1-1
v_call: TRBV10-3

cdr3_aa: CASSFGTGYEQYF
cdr3_length: 13
j_call: TRBJ2-7
v_call: TRBV27

cdr3_aa: CASSEAPAGATGITEAFF
cdr3_length: 18
j_call: TRBJ1-1
v_call: TRBV2

cdr3_aa: CACRYRAMNTEAFF
cdr3_length: 14
j_call: TRBJ1-1
v_call: TRBV6-2/TRBV6-3

cdr3_aa: CASSYPGSGATDTQYF
cdr3_length: 16
j_call: TRBJ2-3
v_call: TRBV6-6

cdr3_aa: CASTIETDRLGGGYTF
cdr3_length: 16
j_call: TRBJ1-2
v_call: TRBV12-3/TRBV12-4

cdr3_aa: CASGAGTAYEQYF
cdr3_length: 13
j_call: TRBJ2-7
v_call: TRBV19

cdr3_aa: CASSLGQGQEQYF
cdr3_length: 13
j_call: TRBJ2-7
v_call: TRBV7-6

cdr3_aa: CASSLPWREDTEAFF
cdr3_length: 15
j_call: TRBJ1-1
v_call: TRBV28

cdr3_aa: CASSQNRAMNTEAFF
cdr3_length: 15
j_call: TRBJ1-1
v_call: TRBV7-2

cdr3_aa: CASSPRTGEPYEQYF
cdr3_length: 15
j_call: TRBJ2-7
v_call: TRBV27

cdr3_aa: CASSQEGGGIGTEAFF
cdr3_length: 16
j_call: TRBJ1-1
v_call: TRBV4-1

cdr3_aa: CSATSGEDSTDTQYF
cdr3_length: 15
j_call: TRBJ2-3
v_call: TRBV20-1

cdr3_aa: CASSQGQGSYEQYF
cdr3_length: 14
j_call: TRBJ2-7
v_call: TRBV4-3

cdr3_aa: CASTRGGRDNEQFF
cdr3_length: 14
j_call: TRBJ2-1
v_call: TRBV12-5

cdr3_aa: CASSLVVSGLTDTQYF
cdr3_length: 16
j_call: TRBJ2-3
v_call: TRBV28

cdr3_aa: CSARARDGYEQYF
cdr3_length: 13
j_call: TRBJ2-7
v_call: TRBV20-1

cdr3_aa: CASSRAESYEQYF
cdr3_length: 13
j_call: TRBJ2-7
v_call: TRBV11-2

cdr3_aa: CASSLPRTFYNEQFF
cdr3_length: 15
j_call: TRBJ2-1
v_call: TRBV13

cdr3_aa: CASALALEDEQFF
cdr3_length: 13
j_call: TRBJ2-1
v_call: TRBV7-9

cdr3_aa: CSGGTGLYEQYF
cdr3_length: 12
j_call: TRBJ2-7
v_call: TRBV29-1

cdr3_aa: CAGYRGNTEAFF
cdr3_length: 12
j_call: TRBJ1-1
v_call: TRBV30

cdr3_aa: CASSSAGTATIQFF
cdr3_length: 14
j_call: TRBJ2-1
v_call: TRBV7-3

cdr3_aa: CASSSRSQSNQPQHF
cdr3_length: 15
j_call: TRBJ1-5
v_call: TRBV12-3/TRBV12-4

cdr3_aa: CASSSFGANDNEQFF
cdr3_length: 15
j_call: TRBJ2-1
v_call: TRBV12-3/TRBV12-4

cdr3_aa: CASSRTSFQETQYF
cdr3_length: 14
j_call: TRBJ2-5
v_call: TRBV12-3/TRBV12-4